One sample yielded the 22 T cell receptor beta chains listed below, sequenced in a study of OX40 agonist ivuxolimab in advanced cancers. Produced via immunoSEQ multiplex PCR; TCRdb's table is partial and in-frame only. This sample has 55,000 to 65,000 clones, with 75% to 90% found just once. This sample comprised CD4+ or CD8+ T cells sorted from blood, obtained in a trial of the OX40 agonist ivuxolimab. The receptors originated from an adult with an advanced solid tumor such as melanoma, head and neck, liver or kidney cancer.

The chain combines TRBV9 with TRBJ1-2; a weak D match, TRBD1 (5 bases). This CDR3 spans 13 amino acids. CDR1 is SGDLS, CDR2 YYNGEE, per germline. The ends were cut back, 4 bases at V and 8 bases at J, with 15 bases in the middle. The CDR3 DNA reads TGTGCCAGCAGCCTCGAGGGGCGGTGGGGCTACACCTTC. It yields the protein CASSLEGRWGYTF.

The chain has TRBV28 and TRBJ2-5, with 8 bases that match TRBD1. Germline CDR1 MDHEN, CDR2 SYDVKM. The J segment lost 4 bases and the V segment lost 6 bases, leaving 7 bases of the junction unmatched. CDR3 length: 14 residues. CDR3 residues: CASSSPDRGETQYF. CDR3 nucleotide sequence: TGTGCCAGCAGCTCACCCGACAGGGGAGAGACCCAGTACTTC. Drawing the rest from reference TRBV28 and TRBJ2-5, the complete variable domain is DVKVTQSSRYLVKRTGEKVFLECVQDMDHENMFWYRQDPGLGLRLIYFSYDVKMKEKGDIPEGYSVSREKKERFSLILESASTNQTSMYLCASSSPDRGETQYFGPGTRLLVL.

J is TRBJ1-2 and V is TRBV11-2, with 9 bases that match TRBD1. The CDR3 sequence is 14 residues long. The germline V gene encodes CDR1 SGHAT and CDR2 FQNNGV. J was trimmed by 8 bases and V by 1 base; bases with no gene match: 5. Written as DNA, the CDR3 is TGTGCCAGCAGCTTAGGTCGGACAGGGGACGGCTACACCTTC. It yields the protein CASSLGRTGDGYTF.

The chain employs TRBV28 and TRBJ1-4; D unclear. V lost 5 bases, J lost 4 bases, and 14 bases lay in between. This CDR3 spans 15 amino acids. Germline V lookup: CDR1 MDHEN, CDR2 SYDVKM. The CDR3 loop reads CASSERTVNNEKLFF. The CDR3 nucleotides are TGTGCCAGCAGTGAGAGGACGGTAAATAATGAAAAACTGTTTTTT.

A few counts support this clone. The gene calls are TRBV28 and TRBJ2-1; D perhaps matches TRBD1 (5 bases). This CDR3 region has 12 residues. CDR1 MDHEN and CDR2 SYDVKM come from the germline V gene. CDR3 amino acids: CQTAGTYNEQFF. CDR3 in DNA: TGTCAAACAGCAGGGACCTACAATGAGCAGTTCTTC.

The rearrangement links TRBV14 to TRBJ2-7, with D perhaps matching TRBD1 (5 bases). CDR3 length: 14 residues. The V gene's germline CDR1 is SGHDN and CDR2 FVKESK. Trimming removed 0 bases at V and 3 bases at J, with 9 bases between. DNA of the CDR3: TGTGCCAGCAGCCAAGAACAGGCCATCTACGAGCAGTACTTC. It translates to CASSQEQAIYEQYF.

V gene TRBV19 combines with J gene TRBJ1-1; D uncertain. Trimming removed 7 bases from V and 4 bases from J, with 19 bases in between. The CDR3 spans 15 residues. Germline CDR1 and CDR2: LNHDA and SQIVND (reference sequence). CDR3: CASMRLFREGTEAFF. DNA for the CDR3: TGTGCCAGTATGAGGCTTTTCCGGGAGGGCACTGAAGCTTTCTTT.

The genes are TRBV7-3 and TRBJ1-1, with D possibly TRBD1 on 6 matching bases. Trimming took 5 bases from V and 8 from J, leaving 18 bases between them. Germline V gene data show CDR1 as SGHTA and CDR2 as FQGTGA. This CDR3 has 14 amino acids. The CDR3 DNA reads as TGTGCCAGCAGCCAACAGGGCACCGGGGGAGAAGCTTTCTTT. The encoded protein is CASSQQGTGGEAFF.

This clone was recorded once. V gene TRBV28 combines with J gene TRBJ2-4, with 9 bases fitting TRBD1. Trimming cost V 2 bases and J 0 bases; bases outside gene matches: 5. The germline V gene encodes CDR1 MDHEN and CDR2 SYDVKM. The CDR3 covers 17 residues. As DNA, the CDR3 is TGTGCCAGCAGTTTACAGGGACAGGGCCGAGCCAAAAACATTCAGTACTTC. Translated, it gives CASSLQGQGRAKNIQYF.

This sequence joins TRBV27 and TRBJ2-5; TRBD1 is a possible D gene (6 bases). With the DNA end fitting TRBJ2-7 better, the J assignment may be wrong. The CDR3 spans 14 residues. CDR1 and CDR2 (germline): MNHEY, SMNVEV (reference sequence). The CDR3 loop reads CASSSTGPPNEQYF. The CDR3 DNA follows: TGTGCCAGCAGTTCAACAGGGCCCCCAAACGAGCAGTACTTC.

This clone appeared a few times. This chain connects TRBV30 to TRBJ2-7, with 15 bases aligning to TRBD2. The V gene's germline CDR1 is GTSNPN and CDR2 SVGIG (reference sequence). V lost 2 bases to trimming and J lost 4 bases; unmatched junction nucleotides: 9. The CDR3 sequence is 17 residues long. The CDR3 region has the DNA TGTGCCTGGAGTAAGAGGACTAGCGGGAGGGTTTTGTACGAGCAGTACTTC. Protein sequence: CAWSKRTSGRVLYEQYF.

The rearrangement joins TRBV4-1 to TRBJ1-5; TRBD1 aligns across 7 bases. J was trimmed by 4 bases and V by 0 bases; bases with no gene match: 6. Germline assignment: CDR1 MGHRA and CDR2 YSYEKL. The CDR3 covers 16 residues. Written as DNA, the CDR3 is TGCGCCAGCAGCCAAGACGGACAGGTCACAAATCAGCCCCAGCATTTT. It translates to CASSQDGQVTNQPQHF.

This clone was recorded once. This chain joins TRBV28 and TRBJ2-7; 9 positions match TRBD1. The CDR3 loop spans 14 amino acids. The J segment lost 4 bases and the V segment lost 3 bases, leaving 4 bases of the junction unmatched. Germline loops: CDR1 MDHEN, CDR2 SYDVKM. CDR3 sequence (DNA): TGTGCCAGCAGTTTCCCGGGACAGGGATACGAGCAGTACTTC. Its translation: CASSFPGQGYEQYF.

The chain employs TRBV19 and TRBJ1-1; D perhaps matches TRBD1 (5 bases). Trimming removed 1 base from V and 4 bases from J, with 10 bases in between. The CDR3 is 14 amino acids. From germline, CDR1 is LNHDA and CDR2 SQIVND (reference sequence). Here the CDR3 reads CASSIGQGITEAFF. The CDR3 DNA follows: TGTGCCAGTAGTATAGGTCAGGGAATCACTGAAGCTTTCTTT. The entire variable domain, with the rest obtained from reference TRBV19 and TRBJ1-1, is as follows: DGGITQSPKYLFRKEGQNVTLSCEQNLNHDAMYWYRQDPGQGLRLIYYSQIVNDFQKGDIAEGYSVSREKKESFPLTVTSAQKNPTAFYLCASSIGQGITEAFFGQGTRLTVV.

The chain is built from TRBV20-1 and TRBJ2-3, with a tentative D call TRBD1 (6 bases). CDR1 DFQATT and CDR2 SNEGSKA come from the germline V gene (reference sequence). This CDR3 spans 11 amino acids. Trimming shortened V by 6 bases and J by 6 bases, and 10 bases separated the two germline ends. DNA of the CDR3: TGCAGTGCACTTAGGGGGGATACGCAGTATTTT. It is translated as CSALRGDTQYF.

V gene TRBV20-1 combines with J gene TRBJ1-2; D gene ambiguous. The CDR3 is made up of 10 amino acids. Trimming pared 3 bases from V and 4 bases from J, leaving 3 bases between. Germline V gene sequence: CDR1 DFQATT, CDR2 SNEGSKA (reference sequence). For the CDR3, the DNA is TGCAGTGCTAGGCTCTATGGCTACACCTTC. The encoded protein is CSARLYGYTF.

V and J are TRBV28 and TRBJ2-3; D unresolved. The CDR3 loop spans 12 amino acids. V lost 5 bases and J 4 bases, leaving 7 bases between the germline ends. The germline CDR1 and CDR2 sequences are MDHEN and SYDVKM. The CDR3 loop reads CASSILADTQYF. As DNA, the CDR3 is TGTGCCAGCAGTATACTCGCAGATACGCAGTATTTT. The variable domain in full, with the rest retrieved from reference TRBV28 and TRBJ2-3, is DVKVTQSSRYLVKRTGEKVFLECVQDMDHENMFWYRQDPGLGLRLIYFSYDVKMKEKGDIPEGYSVSREKKERFSLILESASTNQTSMYLCASSILADTQYFGPGTRLTVL.

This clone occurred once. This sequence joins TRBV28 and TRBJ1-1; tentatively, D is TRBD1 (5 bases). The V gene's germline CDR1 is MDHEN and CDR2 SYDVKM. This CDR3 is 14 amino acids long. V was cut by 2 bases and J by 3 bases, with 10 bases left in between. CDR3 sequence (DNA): TGTGCCAGCAGTTTAGAACAGGCTGACACTGAAGCTTTCTTT. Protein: CASSLEQADTEAFF.

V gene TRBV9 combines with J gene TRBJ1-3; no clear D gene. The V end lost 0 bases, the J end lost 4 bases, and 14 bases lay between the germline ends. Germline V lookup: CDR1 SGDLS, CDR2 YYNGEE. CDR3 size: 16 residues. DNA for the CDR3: TGTGCCAGCAGCGTAGACACTACACCAACAGGAAACACCATATATTTT. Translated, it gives CASSVDTTPTGNTIYF.

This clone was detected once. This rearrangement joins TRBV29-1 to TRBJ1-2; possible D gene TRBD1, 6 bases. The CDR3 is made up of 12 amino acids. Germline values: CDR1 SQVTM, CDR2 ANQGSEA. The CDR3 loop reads CSHTGSDYGYTF. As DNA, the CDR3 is TGCAGTCATACAGGGTCGGACTATGGCTACACCTTC.

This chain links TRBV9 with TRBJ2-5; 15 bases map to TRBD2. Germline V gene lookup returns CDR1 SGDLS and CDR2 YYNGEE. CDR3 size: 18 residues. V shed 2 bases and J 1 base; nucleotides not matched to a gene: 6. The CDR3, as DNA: TGTGCCAGCAGCGTCAGGACTAGCGGGAGGGGGTCCCAAGAGACCCAGTACTTC. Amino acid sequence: CASSVRTSGRGSQETQYF. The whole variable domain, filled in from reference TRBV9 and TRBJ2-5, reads DSGVTQTPKHLITATGQRVTLRCSPRSGDLSVYWYQQSLDQGLQFLIQYYNGEERAKGNILERFSAQQFPDLHSELNLSSLELGDSALYFCASSVRTSGRGSQETQYFGPGTRLLVL.

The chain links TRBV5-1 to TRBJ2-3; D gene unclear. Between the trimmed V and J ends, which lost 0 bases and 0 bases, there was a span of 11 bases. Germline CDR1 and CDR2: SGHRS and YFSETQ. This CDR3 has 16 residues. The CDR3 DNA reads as TGCGCCAGCAGCTTGGTAGCTGTCGGGAGCACAGATACGCAGTATTTT. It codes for CASSLVAVGSTDTQYF.